The source of this T cell receptor beta chain is a study of T cells in localized non-small cell lung cancer. V was cut by 2 bases and J by 4 bases, with 23 bases left in between. CDR1 is KGHSH, CDR2 LQKENI, per germline. The CDR3 length is 19 residues. Some clones are missing from TCRdb's copy, which holds only in-frame ones; the method was immunoSEQ multiplex PCR. The data hold about 24,000 clones, with approximately 90% observed a single time. The material sequenced was peripheral blood, taken before any cancer treatment. The TCR comes from a woman aged 35-70 years with stage I lung adenocarcinoma. The chain employs TRBV18 and TRBJ2-2; unclear D gene. CDR3 loop: CASSPIPFDGFSITGELFF. CDR3 sequence (DNA): TGTGCCAGCTCACCAATCCCCTTCGATGGGTTCTCCATCACCGGGGAGCTGTTTTTT.